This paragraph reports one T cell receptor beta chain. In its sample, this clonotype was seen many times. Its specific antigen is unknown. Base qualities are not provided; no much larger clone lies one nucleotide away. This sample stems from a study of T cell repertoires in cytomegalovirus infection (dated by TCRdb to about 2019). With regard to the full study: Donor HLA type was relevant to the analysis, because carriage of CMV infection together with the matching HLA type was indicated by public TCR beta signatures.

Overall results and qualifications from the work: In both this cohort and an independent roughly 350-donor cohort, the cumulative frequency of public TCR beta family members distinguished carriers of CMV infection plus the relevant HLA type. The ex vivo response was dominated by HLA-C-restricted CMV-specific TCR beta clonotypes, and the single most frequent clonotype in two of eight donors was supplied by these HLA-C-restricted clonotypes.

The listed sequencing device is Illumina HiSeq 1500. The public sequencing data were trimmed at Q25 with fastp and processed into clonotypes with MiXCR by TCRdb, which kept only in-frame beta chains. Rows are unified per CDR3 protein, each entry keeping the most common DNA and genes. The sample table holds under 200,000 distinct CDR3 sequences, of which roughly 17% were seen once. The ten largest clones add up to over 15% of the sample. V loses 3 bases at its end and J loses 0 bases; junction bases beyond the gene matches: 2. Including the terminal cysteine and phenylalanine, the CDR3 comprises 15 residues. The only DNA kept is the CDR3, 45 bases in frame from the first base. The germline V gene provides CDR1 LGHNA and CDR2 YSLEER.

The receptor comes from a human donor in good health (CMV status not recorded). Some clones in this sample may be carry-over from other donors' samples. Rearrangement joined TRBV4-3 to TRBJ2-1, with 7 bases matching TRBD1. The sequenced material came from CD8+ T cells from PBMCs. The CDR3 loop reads CASSHRDSSYNEQFF. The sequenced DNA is TGCGCCAGCAGCCATAGGGACAGCTCCTACAATGAGCAGTTCTTC.